These 23 T cell receptor beta chains were sequenced from one sample in a study of blood T cell repertoires in COVID-19. Only in-frame clones appear in the TCRdb table, and some are missing; sequencing was by immunoSEQ multiplex PCR. This table holds about 82,000 clones, around 82% found once. Sequenced: peripheral blood. The receptors derive from a woman aged 60-70 years with acute or convalescent COVID-19.

In this sample, this clone turned up once. V gene TRBV13 combines with J gene TRBJ1-2; 8 bases line up with TRBD1. Germline trimming cut 4 bases from V and 3 bases from J; bases unmatched to any gene: 16. From germline, CDR1 is PRHDT and CDR2 FYEKMQ (reference sequence). CDR3 length: 18 residues. CDR3 sequence: CASSSDRGYHTVDYGYTF. CDR3 nucleotide sequence: TGTGCCAGCAGCTCCGACAGGGGATACCATACTGTAGACTATGGCTACACCTTC.

The CDR3 loop reads CASSPELAKNIQYF. The CDR3 nucleotides read TGTGCCAGCAGTCCGGAGCTAGCCAAAAACATTCAGTACTTC. This sequence joins TRBV6-6 and TRBJ2-4, with D unclear. Trimming took off 5 bases at V and 0 bases at J, with 8 bases between the two ends. CDR3 length equals 14 residues. Germline assignment: CDR1 MNHNY and CDR2 SVGAGI (reference sequence).

The J gene is TRBJ1-1, the V gene TRBV6-5; a weak D match, TRBD1 (6 bases). The germline V gene has CDR1 MNHEY and CDR2 SVGAGI. The CDR3 has 15 residues. Trimming removed 8 bases from V and 0 bases from J, with 16 bases in between. The CDR3: CASLSLAGVNTEAFF. The CDR3 DNA reads as TGTGCCAGCCTCTCGCTCGCAGGGGTGAACACTGAAGCTTTCTTT.

The CDR3 bases are TGTGCCAGCAGCACCAACTACGTAGAGACCCAGTACTTC. Its protein is CASSTNYVETQYF. The chain joins TRBV7-2 to TRBJ2-5; D is uncertain. V gave up 5 bases and J gave up 4 bases, with 11 bases separating them. The CDR3 consists of 13 residues. Per germline, CDR1 SGHTA and CDR2 FQGNSA.

This clone was seen just once. The chain couples TRBV6-2 or TRBV6-3 to TRBJ1-1, with a possible D match to TRBD1 (5 bases). The V gene's germline CDR1 is MNHEY and CDR2 SVGEGT. V lost 0 bases, J lost 7 bases, and 9 bases lay in between. CDR3 size: 13 residues. The CDR3, as DNA: TGTGCCAGCAGTTACTCTCACAGGCTTGAAGCTTTCTTT. Amino acid sequence: CASSYSHRLEAFF.

This clone was counted a single time. J is TRBJ1-2 and V is TRBV9; the D gene is possibly TRBD1 (5 bases). Trimming cost V 0 bases and J 8 bases, with 11 bases left between them. This CDR3 region has 13 residues. Per the germline V gene, CDR1 is SGDLS and CDR2 is YYNGEE. The CDR3, as DNA: TGTGCCAGCAGCGTAGAACAGGTCGCCGGCTACACCTTC. Protein product: CASSVEQVAGYTF.

The chain employs TRBV7-6 and TRBJ1-1; TRBD1 aligns across 8 bases. This CDR3 comprises 16 residues. CDR1 SGHVS and CDR2 FNYEAQ come from the germline V gene. After removal of 1 base from V and 1 base from J, the junction contained 5 bases not matched to a gene. The CDR3 reads CASSLGQGYANTEAFF. CDR3 in DNA: TGTGCCAGCAGCTTAGGACAGGGGTACGCGAACACTGAAGCTTTCTTT.

As to this clone: The sample has other DNA sequences that encode this CDR3 too. The chain recombines TRBV6-5 with TRBJ1-6; TRBD1 matches at 10 bases. Trimming cost V 4 bases and J 10 bases; bases outside gene matches: 4. From germline, CDR1 is MNHEY and CDR2 SVGAGI. CDR3 length: 14 amino acids. The CDR3 loop is CASSWTGGDSPLHF. The CDR3 nucleotides are TGTGCCAGCAGTTGGACAGGGGGGGACTCACCCCTCCACTTT.

The chain uses TRBV29-1 and TRBJ1-1; 9 nucleotides align to TRBD1. The CDR3 has 16 residues. Germline V gene lookup returns CDR1 SQVTM and CDR2 ANQGSEA. The junction had 8 bases not matched to a gene; V was cut back by 3 bases and J by 0 bases. DNA of the CDR3: TGCAGCGTTGAGGGGACAGGGTCTGTCTTGAACACTGAAGCTTTCTTT. It is translated as CSVEGTGSVLNTEAFF. The full variable domain, with the rest looked up from reference TRBV29-1 and TRBJ1-1, is SAVISQKPSRDICQRGTSLTIQCQVDSQVTMMFWYRQQPGQSLTLIATANQGSEATYESGFVIDKFPISRPNLTFSTLTVSNMSPEDSSIYLCSVEGTGSVLNTEAFFGQGTRLTVV.

This clone has just a few counts. The chain couples TRBV19 to TRBJ2-3, with no clear D. CDR3 size: 14 residues. From germline, CDR1 is LNHDA and CDR2 SQIVND (reference sequence). V lost 6 bases and J lost 5, with 15 bases in between. This CDR3 is CASSPRLGLDTQYF. DNA for the CDR3: TGTGCCAGTAGCCCACGGCTCGGGTTAGATACGCAGTATTTT. Full variable domain (remainder filled in from reference TRBV19 and TRBJ2-3): DGGITQSPKYLFRKEGQNVTLSCEQNLNHDAMYWYRQDPGQGLRLIYYSQIVNDFQKGDIAEGYSVSREKKESFPLTVTSAQKNPTAFYLCASSPRLGLDTQYFGPGTRLTVL.

The table lists this clone with a few counts. This chain links TRBV7-9 with TRBJ2-3; TRBD2 matches 10 bases. V shed 5 bases, J shed 4 bases, and the junction held 9 bases outside the gene matches. Germline V gene sequence: CDR1 SEHNR, CDR2 FQNEAQ (reference sequence). There are 16 residues in the CDR3. The CDR3 DNA sequence: TGTGCCAGCAGCGCCCCAAGCGGGAGGGCTCCAGATACGCAGTATTTT. This gives the protein CASSAPSGRAPDTQYF.

Comment on this clone: One end of the junction does not line up with germline, which may come from a read error. The rearrangement links TRBV11-1 to TRBJ1-6, with TRBD1 matching over 9 bases. Per germline, CDR1 SGHAT and CDR2 FQDESV (reference sequence). This CDR3 is 15 amino acids long. The CDR3 sequence: CASSTGTGYISPLHF. Here the CDR3 DNA reads TGTGCCAGCAGTACCGGGACAGGGTATATTTCACCCCTCCACTTT.

V is TRBV5-1 and J is TRBJ1-1; weak D call: TRBD1 (5 bases). CDR3 size: 15 residues. Germline loops: CDR1 SGHRS, CDR2 YFSETQ. V lost 2 bases and J lost 4, with 15 bases in between. This CDR3 is CASSFLGRGGTEAFF. The CDR3 nucleotides read TGCGCCAGCAGCTTCCTTGGGAGGGGAGGCACTGAAGCTTTCTTT.

The V call is TRBV7-8, the J call TRBJ2-7; 8 positions agree with TRBD1. V trimming: 4 bases; J trimming: 7 bases; junction bases outside the gene matches: 18. This CDR3 is built from 17 residues. Germline CDR1 reads SGHVS; CDR2 reads FQNEAQ. CDR3 bases: TGTGCCAGCAGCTACGGACAGGGTAACCCCACCTCATGGGAGCAGTACTTC. This gives the protein CASSYGQGNPTSWEQYF.

The J gene is TRBJ1-5, the V gene TRBV6-2 or TRBV6-3; D uncertain. CDR1 MNHEY and CDR2 SVGEGT come from the germline V gene. Trimming cost V 2 bases and J 11 bases, with 7 bases left between them. This CDR3 contains 11 residues. Written as DNA, the CDR3 is TGTGCCAGCAGTTACGGCCAATCCCAGCATTTT. Translation: CASSYGQSQHF.

The V call is TRBV5-1, the J call TRBJ2-3, with a weak D call TRBD1 (5 bases). Germline values: CDR1 SGHRS, CDR2 YFSETQ. V dropped 1 base and J dropped 4 bases, with 10 bases sitting between them. The CDR3 totals 14 residues. In nucleotides, the CDR3 is TGCGCCAGCAGCTTGCAGGGTCAGGCAGATACGCAGTATTTT. Protein sequence: CASSLQGQADTQYF.

This sequence joins TRBV18 and TRBJ1-1; TRBD1 matches at 11 bases. The CDR3 sequence is 12 residues long. Germline V gives CDR1 KGHSH, CDR2 LQKENI. V shed 3 bases, J shed 11 bases, and the junction held 2 bases outside the gene matches. The CDR3 nucleotides read TGTGCCAGCTCACCCGGGACAGGGGGGGCTTTCTTT. This codes for CASSPGTGGAFF.

The chain employs TRBV28 and TRBJ1-6, with D possibly being TRBD1 (6 bases). With 5 bases removed from V and 10 bases from J, the gap between germline ends came to 21 bases. The V gene's germline CDR1 is MDHEN and CDR2 SYDVKM. The CDR3 consists of 16 residues. The chain's CDR3 is CASSLPQGAKGSPLHF. The CDR3 nucleotides are TGTGCCAGCAGTCTCCCACAGGGTGCCAAAGGGTCACCCCTCCACTTT.

V gene TRBV5-1 combines with J gene TRBJ2-7, with D unclear. In germline, CDR1 is SGHRS, CDR2 YFSETQ. The CDR3 covers 16 residues. Trimming removed 0 bases at V and 3 bases at J, with 16 bases between. As DNA, the CDR3 is TGCGCCAGCAGCTTGGGAGGATCTACGGTAGGCTACGAGCAGTACTTC. Its protein is CASSLGGSTVGYEQYF.

CDR3 region: CAWSRGLAGVGEQFF. DNA for the CDR3: TGTGCCTGGAGTAGGGGACTAGCGGGGGTCGGGGAGCAGTTCTTC. V gene TRBV30 combines with J gene TRBJ2-1, with 14 nucleotides matching TRBD2. V lost 2 bases to trimming and J lost 10 bases; unmatched junction nucleotides: 7. CDR1 and CDR2 (germline): GTSNPN, SVGIG (reference sequence). The CDR3 extends over 15 amino acids. The full variable domain, in which reference TRBV30 and TRBJ2-1 provide the parts outside the CDR3, is SQTIHQWPATLVQPVGSPLSLECTVEGTSNPNLYWYRQAAGRGLQLLFYSVGIGQISSEVPQNLSASRPQDRQFILSSKKLLLSDSGFYLCAWSRGLAGVGEQFFGPGTRLTVL.

This chain links TRBV19 with TRBJ2-1; 9 nucleotides agree with TRBD2. In germline, CDR1 is LNHDA, CDR2 SQIVND (reference sequence). The CDR3 has 14 amino acids. V shed 3 bases, J shed 8 bases, and the junction held 5 bases outside the gene matches. CDR3: CASSINAGGYEQFF. The CDR3 region has the DNA TGTGCCAGTAGTATCAACGCGGGGGGGTATGAGCAGTTCTTC.

V and J are TRBV5-8 and TRBJ1-6; the match to TRBD1 covers 9 bases. There are 15 residues in the CDR3. Germline CDR1 reads SGHTS; CDR2 reads YDEGEE. The V and J ends lost 2 bases and 10 bases, in that order; junction bases with no gene match: 7. The CDR3 here is CASSFEDRGDSPLHF. DNA for the CDR3: TGTGCCAGCAGCTTCGAGGACAGGGGTGACTCACCCCTCCACTTT.

The rearrangement joins TRBV6-5 to TRBJ2-2; D might be TRBD2 (6 bases). CDR1 is MNHEY, CDR2 SVGAGI, per germline. Trimming cost V 2 bases and J 5 bases, with 6 bases left between them. There are 13 residues in the CDR3. The CDR3 reads CASSYGGTGELFF. The CDR3 nucleotides read TGTGCCAGCAGTTACGGGGGGACCGGGGAGCTGTTTTTT.